Listed here are 17 T cell receptor beta chains from one sample, sequenced in a study of control samples from healthy donors and cancer patients. Profiled with immunoSEQ multiplex PCR; TCRdb holds only in-frame clones, not every one. This table has around 76,000 clones, 89% appearing once. The specimen sequenced was PBMCs. Every receptor here comes from a woman between 45 and 60 years old with colorectal cancer.

The chain has TRBV27 and TRBJ1-1; D unclear. This CDR3 spans 13 amino acids. Trimming pared 6 bases from V and 3 bases from J, leaving 11 bases between. Germline loops: CDR1 MNHEY, CDR2 SMNVEV (reference sequence). The DNA of the CDR3 is TGTGCCAGCAGGATACAGTGGGACACTGAAGCTTTCTTT. Its protein product is CASRIQWDTEAFF.

The chain is built from TRBV7-2 and TRBJ1-2, with 9 positions matching TRBD1. Germline V gene data show CDR1 as SGHTA and CDR2 as FQGNSA. Unmatched junction bases numbered 8, after V lost 5 bases and J lost 4 bases. CDR3 length: 15 amino acids. The CDR3 DNA sequence: TGTGCCAGCAGCAAAACAGGGGGCGTCGGCTATGGCTACACCTTC. Protein: CASSKTGGVGYGYTF.

The CDR3 sequence: CAISGTGSLSEGEKLFF. The CDR3 DNA reads TGTGCCATCAGCGGGACAGGGAGCCTATCTGAAGGTGAAAAACTGTTTTTT. V gene TRBV10-3 combines with J gene TRBJ1-4; 9 nucleotides line up with TRBD1. There are 17 residues in the CDR3. The junction had 15 bases not matched to a gene; V was cut back by 6 bases and J by 7 bases. The germline gives CDR1 ENHRY, CDR2 SYGVKD.

This chain joins TRBV16 and TRBJ1-1; D is undetermined. Germline values: CDR1 KGHSY, CDR2 FQNENV. V was cut by 2 bases and J by 5 bases, with 12 bases left in between. The CDR3 length is 14 residues. The DNA for the CDR3 is TGTGCCAGCAGCCAAGAAATTACGGGGACTGAAGCTTTCTTT. Amino acid sequence: CASSQEITGTEAFF.

The chain employs TRBV7-2 and TRBJ2-5; D is possibly TRBD2 (5 bases). V was trimmed by 5 bases and J by 4 bases, leaving 11 bases between them. The CDR3 runs 13 residues. Germline lookup yields CDR1 SGHTA and CDR2 FQGNSA. For the CDR3, the DNA is TGTGCCAGCAGCCCCTTCGGGATAGAGACCCAGTACTTC. It yields the protein CASSPFGIETQYF.

The chain combines TRBV30 with TRBJ2-1; D gene unclear. V lost 0 bases and J lost 8, with 5 bases in between. This CDR3 spans 11 amino acids. Germline V CDR1 and CDR2: GTSNPN, SVGIG (reference sequence). In DNA form, the CDR3 reads TGTGCCTGGAGTGTTGGGGATGAGCAGTTCTTC. Its translation is CAWSVGDEQFF. Full variable domain (remainder filled in from reference TRBV30 and TRBJ2-1): SQTIHQWPATLVQPVGSPLSLECTVEGTSNPNLYWYRQAAGRGLQLLFYSVGIGQISSEVPQNLSASRPQDRQFILSSKKLLLSDSGFYLCAWSVGDEQFFGPGTRLTVL.

The V and J genes are TRBV6-6 and TRBJ2-5; a weak D match, TRBD1 (6 bases). Between the trimmed V and J ends, which lost 0 bases and 3 bases, there was a span of 11 bases. Germline values: CDR1 MNHNY, CDR2 SVGAGI (reference sequence). The CDR3 is made up of 15 amino acids. In DNA, the CDR3 is TGTGCCAGCAGTTACTCTAGGGGGTTTAAAGAGACCCAGTACTTC. This codes for CASSYSRGFKETQYF.

The rearrangement links TRBV18 to TRBJ1-4, with D maybe TRBD1 (5 bases). CDR1 and CDR2 (germline): KGHSH, LQKENI. The germline V and J ends were trimmed by 3 bases and 8 bases, with 19 bases remaining between them. The CDR3 runs to 16 residues. CDR3 DNA: TGTGCCAGCTCACCGCCGAATTCGGGACCCGCGGAAAAACTGTTTTTT. This encodes CASSPPNSGPAEKLFF.

V and J are TRBV4-3 and TRBJ2-1; 9 positions agree with TRBD1. CDR1 is LGHNA, CDR2 YSLEER, per germline. The junction had 14 bases not matched to a gene; V was cut back by 0 bases and J by 14 bases. The CDR3 extends over 16 amino acids. CDR3 sequence reads: CASSQDAWGQGGLEFF. The CDR3 DNA reads as TGCGCCAGCAGCCAAGATGCGTGGGGACAGGGAGGTTTGGAGTTCTTC.

The rearrangement joins TRBV6-5 to TRBJ1-2; D might be TRBD1 (6 bases). This CDR3 has 12 residues. Germline V lookup: CDR1 MNHEY, CDR2 SVGAGI. Trimming pared 6 bases from V and 8 bases from J, leaving 13 bases between. This chain's CDR3 is CASSAGARGYTF. CDR3 bases: TGTGCCAGCAGCGCAGGGGCGCGGGGCTACACCTTC.

V and J are TRBV10-3 and TRBJ1-4; D might be TRBD1 (6 bases). Germline CDR1 ENHRY, CDR2 SYGVKD. The CDR3 sequence is 14 residues long. V dropped 7 bases and J dropped 1 base, with 10 bases sitting between them. The CDR3 spells CAIKEGETNEKLFF. The DNA of the CDR3 is TGTGCCATCAAGGAGGGGGAAACTAATGAAAAACTGTTTTTT.

This clone occurred a few times. This chain uses TRBV19 with TRBJ2-1; 8 bases match TRBD2. This CDR3 has 13 residues. Germline V lookup: CDR1 LNHDA, CDR2 SQIVND (reference sequence). The ends lost 5 bases at V and 8 bases at J; junction bases unmatched: 5. The CDR3 sequence: CASSSLAAYEQFF. The CDR3 DNA reads as TGTGCCAGTAGTTCACTAGCGGCATATGAGCAGTTCTTC.

The CDR3 nucleotides are TGTGCCACCAGTGCCTCCCGGGACCCATCTGGAAACACCATATATTTT. It codes for CATSASRDPSGNTIYF. The rearrangement joins TRBV24-1 to TRBJ1-3; maybe TRBD1 (5 bases). The CDR3 is made up of 16 amino acids. The ends were cut back, 5 bases at V and 1 base at J, with 14 bases in the middle. In germline, CDR1 is KGHDR, CDR2 SFDVKD.

The CDR3 protein is CATRQGGSYNEQFF. CDR3 in DNA: TGTGCCACCAGACAGGGAGGCTCCTACAATGAGCAGTTCTTC. This rearrangement joins TRBV27 to TRBJ2-1; possibly TRBD1 for D (7 bases). The ends were cut back, 10 bases at V and 0 bases at J, with 13 bases in the middle. Per germline, CDR1 MNHEY and CDR2 SMNVEV (reference sequence). This CDR3 is built from 14 residues.

J is TRBJ2-1 and V is TRBV4-1; 9 nucleotides match TRBD2. The germline gives CDR1 MGHRA, CDR2 YSYEKL. V gave up 2 bases and J gave up 0 bases; unmatched junction bases: 8. The CDR3 length is 18 residues. CDR3 sequence: CASSQRLAGISSYNEQFF. In DNA form, the CDR3 reads TGCGCCAGCAGCCAACGGCTAGCGGGGATAAGCTCCTACAATGAGCAGTTCTTC.

J is TRBJ1-6 and V is TRBV15; D is unclear. CDR1 is LNHNV and CDR2 is YYDKDF in the germline V gene (reference sequence). This CDR3 has 15 amino acids. V dropped 1 base and J dropped 7 bases, with 11 bases sitting between them. The CDR3 protein is CATSRAGRLNSPLHF. The CDR3 DNA reads TGTGCCACCAGCAGAGCAGGACGGCTAAATTCACCCCTCCACTTT.

This chain links TRBV11-1 with TRBJ1-1; D is undetermined. The germline V gene encodes CDR1 SGHAT and CDR2 FQDESV (reference sequence). Trimming pared 5 bases from V and 4 bases from J, leaving 8 bases between. This CDR3 has 12 amino acids. As DNA, the CDR3 is TGTGCCAGCAGCCCGTTGGGCACTGAAGCTTTCTTT. Translated: CASSPLGTEAFF.